This T cell receptor beta chain was sequenced in a study of blood T cell repertoires in COVID-19. As for the study in general: PBMCs, B-cell-depleted T cells, or T cells were the source of the cDNA or gDNA that made up the material.

The CDR3 extends over 13 amino acids. V lost 4 bases, J lost 7 bases, and 14 bases lay in between. The table came from immunoSEQ multiplex PCR; TCRdb's copy has only in-frame clones and leaves some out. The sample consists of around 200,000 clones, roughly nine tenths of them appearing once. The chain recombines TRBV5-7 with TRBJ1-2; a weak D match, TRBD1 (6 bases). TRBV5-7 is identified as an open reading frame with a role that is uncertain. Material: peripheral blood. This clonotype originated in a woman of 80 years or more in a cohort sampled during active or convalescent COVID-19. The CDR3 region has the DNA TGTGCCAGCAGCCGGGACAAGTATGTTGGCTACACCTTC. It codes for CASSRDKYVGYTF.